The 21 T cell receptor beta chains presented below share a single source sample, sequenced in a study of T cell repertoires in cytomegalovirus infection. TCRdb reanalysed the reads using MiXCR and keeps one entry per CDR3 protein. The table records some 100,000 distinct CDR3 sequences, about 22% of them present only once. Material for sequencing was CD8+ T cells from PBMCs. These receptors originate from a human donor in good health (CMV status not recorded). Some clones in this sample may be carry-over from other donors' samples.

V usage is TRBV11-2 and J usage is TRBJ1-4, with D tentatively TRBD1 (5 bases). Germline CDR1 is SGHAT and CDR2 is FQNNGV. CDR3 size: 13 residues. Trimming stripped 8 bases from V and 5 bases from J, with 12 bases between. CDR3 residues: CASGGGHNEKLFF. In DNA, the CDR3 is TGTGCCAGCGGCGGGGGTCACAATGAAAAACTGTTTTTT.

There are a few counts of this clonotype. The V gene is TRBV5-1, the J gene TRBJ2-1; maybe TRBD1 (6 bases). Per germline, CDR1 SGHRS and CDR2 YFSETQ. V was pared by 3 bases and J by 3 bases, with 10 bases between. CDR3 length: 14 residues. The CDR3 region is CASSWDTIYNEQFF. As DNA, the CDR3 is TGCGCCAGCAGCTGGGACACGATCTACAATGAGCAGTTCTTC.

CDR3 residues: CSVEGRAGHRGNEQFF. The DNA of the CDR3 is TGCAGCGTTGAAGGGCGCGCGGGACACCGGGGCAATGAGCAGTTCTTC. The chain joins TRBV29-1 to TRBJ2-1, with D tentatively TRBD1 or TRBD2 (6 bases each). The CDR3 covers 16 residues. The germline V gene has CDR1 SQVTM and CDR2 ANQGSEA. Trimming removed 1 base at V and 6 bases at J, with 19 bases between.

The V gene is TRBV20-1, the J gene TRBJ2-3, with no clear D. CDR1 is DFQATT and CDR2 is SNEGSKA in the germline V gene (reference sequence). Between the trimmed V and J ends, which lost 5 bases and 1 base, there was a span of 7 bases. The CDR3 consists of 12 residues. DNA for the CDR3: TGCAGTGCTGGCGACGGCACAGATACGCAGTATTTT. Its translation is CSAGDGTDTQYF.

This chain connects TRBV19 to TRBJ2-1; D ambiguous. CDR3 length equals 15 residues. Germline values: CDR1 LNHDA, CDR2 SQIVND (reference sequence). V was shortened by 5 bases and J by 4 bases, with 15 bases between the two germline ends. CDR3: CASSPRKGLYNEQFF. In DNA, the CDR3 is TGTGCCAGTAGTCCCCGTAAGGGATTATACAATGAGCAGTTCTTC.

This clonotype was observed a handful of times. This chain joins TRBV15 and TRBJ2-3; D not resolved. Germline V gene lookup returns CDR1 LNHNV and CDR2 YYDKDF (reference sequence). V lost 0 bases, J lost 4 bases, and 11 bases lay in between. This CDR3 comprises 15 residues. CDR3 residues: CATSREPSWADTQYF. CDR3 bases: TGTGCCACCAGCAGAGAGCCCTCCTGGGCAGATACGCAGTATTTT.

The chain links TRBV20-1 to TRBJ2-3; maybe TRBD2 (6 bases). In germline, CDR1 is DFQATT, CDR2 SNEGSKA (reference sequence). The CDR3 contains 19 residues. Trimming removed 6 bases from V and 2 bases from J, with 30 bases in between. CDR3 bases: TGCAGTGCAGGGGACGGGACTGGGGTGGGGTTGCATCCCACAGATACGCAGTATTTT. This translates into CSAGDGTGVGLHPTDTQYF.

This clonotype occurred a few times. The chain uses TRBV6-2 or TRBV6-3 and TRBJ1-1; unclear D gene. The germline V and J ends were trimmed by 6 bases and 0 bases, with 8 bases remaining between them. CDR3 length: 13 residues. Germline loops: CDR1 MNHEY, CDR2 SVGEGT. The chain's CDR3 is CASSTYMNTEAFF. CDR3 nucleotide sequence: TGTGCCAGCAGCACTTACATGAACACTGAAGCTTTCTTT.

This clonotype was seen repeatedly, ten times or more. The chain carries TRBV7-2 and TRBJ2-7, with unresolved D. V was cut by 5 bases and J by 4 bases, with 12 bases left in between. The CDR3 covers 13 residues. Germline CDR1 and CDR2: SGHTA and FQGNSA. Written as DNA, the CDR3 is TGTGCCAGCAGCCGGGTTACGGCTTACGAGCAGTACTTC. Encoded protein: CASSRVTAYEQYF. Drawing the rest from reference TRBV7-2 and TRBJ2-7, the complete variable domain is GAGVSQSPSNKVTEKGKDVELRCDPISGHTALYWYRQSLGQGLEFLIYFQGNSAPDKSGLPSDRFSAERTGGSVSTLTIQRTQQEDSAVYLCASSRVTAYEQYFGPGTRLTVT.

This chain connects TRBV11-3 to TRBJ2-1; 9 bases map to TRBD1. Per the germline V gene, CDR1 is SGHNT and CDR2 is YENEEA. V lost 5 bases and J lost 6; bases outside the gene matches: 8. The CDR3 covers 15 residues. CDR3 nucleotides: TGTGCCAGCAGCGCCCCGGGGACAGGGATCAATGAGCAGTTCTTC. It yields the protein CASSAPGTGINEQFF.

The chain uses TRBV5-7 and TRBJ2-3; no firm D call. TRBV5-7 is classed as an ORF, of uncertain function. The CDR3 has 14 amino acids. Trimming removed 0 bases from V and 2 bases from J, with 7 bases in between. The CDR3 spells CASSLDPFTDTQYF. The CDR3 nucleotides are TGTGCCAGCAGCTTGGATCCTTTCACAGATACGCAGTATTTT.

CDR3 sequence: CASSHPNRGEAFF. The CDR3 DNA reads as TGTGCCAGCAGCCATCCCAACAGGGGAGAAGCTTTCTTT. V and J are TRBV3-1 and TRBJ1-1, with TRBD1 matching over 7 bases. From germline, CDR1 is LGHDT and CDR2 YNNKEL (reference sequence). The V gene end was trimmed by 3 bases and the J gene end by 8 bases; junction bases not matched to a gene: 6. The CDR3 totals 13 residues.

In its sample, this clonotype was seen many times. V usage is TRBV7-9 and J usage is TRBJ1-1, with TRBD1 matching 8 bases. The V segment lost 6 bases and the J segment 5 bases; nucleotides outside the gene matches: 8. Germline V CDR1 and CDR2: SEHNR, FQNEAQ (reference sequence). The CDR3 has 14 residues. CDR3 amino acids: CASRQGTGGTEAFF. The CDR3 region has the DNA TGTGCCAGCAGACAGGGGACAGGCGGGACTGAAGCTTTCTTT.

This clonotype was found a few times. The chain employs TRBV27 and TRBJ2-1; 7 positions match TRBD2. V was pared by 4 bases and J by 7 bases, with 10 bases of the junction left unmatched. Germline V gene lookup returns CDR1 MNHEY and CDR2 SMNVEV (reference sequence). This CDR3 contains 15 residues. The CDR3 nucleotides read TGTGCCAGCAGTTGGGCCGGGACTAAGGTGAATGAGCAGTTCTTC. This translates into CASSWAGTKVNEQFF.

The chain has TRBV13 and TRBJ2-2, with TRBD1 matching over 8 bases. Germline CDR1 and CDR2: PRHDT and FYEKMQ (reference sequence). The V gene end was trimmed by 5 bases and the J gene end by 3 bases; junction bases not matched to a gene: 2. The CDR3 is 14 residues long. Here the CDR3 reads CASSPDRDTGELFF. The CDR3 nucleotides read TGTGCCAGCAGCCCGGACAGGGACACCGGGGAGCTGTTTTTT.

V usage is TRBV6-6 and J usage is TRBJ1-5; 8 bases are a match to TRBD1. V was clipped by 6 bases and J by 3 bases; unmatched bases: 7. Germline V gene sequence: CDR1 MNHNY, CDR2 SVGAGI (reference sequence). This CDR3 contains 15 residues. The CDR3 DNA follows: TGTGCCAGCAGGCTGGGACAGGTGATCAATCAGCCCCAGCATTTT. Translating gives CASRLGQVINQPQHF.

The chain links TRBV27 to TRBJ1-1, with D maybe TRBD1 (5 bases). Germline V gene lookup returns CDR1 MNHEY and CDR2 SMNVEV (reference sequence). This CDR3 contains 17 residues. V was shortened by 5 bases and J by 0 bases, with 19 bases between the two germline ends. DNA for the CDR3: TGTGCCAGCAGTCCCAAGGATGGGGGTAGGATGAACACTGAAGCTTTCTTT. Translated, it gives CASSPKDGGRMNTEAFF.

In its sample, this clonotype was seen a few times. The rearrangement uses TRBV4-1 and TRBJ2-2; 9 bases are shared with TRBD1. This CDR3 is built from 17 residues. After removal of 0 bases from V and 5 bases from J, the junction contained 7 bases not matched to a gene. Looked up from germline, CDR1 is MGHRA and CDR2 is YSYEKL. The CDR3 protein is CASSQEIPGQGTGELFF. CDR3 DNA sequence: TGCGCCAGCAGCCAAGAGATTCCGGGACAGGGAACCGGGGAGCTGTTTTTT.

This clonotype was detected ten times or more. The rearrangement joins TRBV7-2 to TRBJ2-1; 14 bases are a match to TRBD2. With V trimmed by 5 bases and J by 1 base, 1 base remained unmatched. CDR3 length: 16 residues. Germline V gene lookup returns CDR1 SGHTA and CDR2 FQGNSA. CDR3 in DNA: TGTGCCAGCAGCAGGACTAGCGGGGGGTCCTACAATGAGCAGTTCTTC. Translated: CASSRTSGGSYNEQFF.

This clonotype turned up a few times. V is TRBV28 and J is TRBJ2-7; D uncertain. This CDR3 spans 13 amino acids. V was trimmed by 7 bases and J by 6 bases, leaving 16 bases between them. Germline values: CDR1 MDHEN, CDR2 SYDVKM. The CDR3 sequence is CASTGPSWREQYF. CDR3 sequence (DNA): TGTGCCAGCACCGGGCCCTCTTGGCGCGAGCAGTACTTC.

The V gene is TRBV6-4, the J gene TRBJ1-5; D unclear. The CDR3 is made up of 13 amino acids. CDR1 is MRHNA and CDR2 is SNTAGT in the germline V gene. V was shortened by 3 bases and J by 4 bases, with 7 bases between the two germline ends. The CDR3 DNA sequence: TGTGCCAGCAGTGAGTCAGAGAATCAGCCCCAGCATTTT. Its translation: CASSESENQPQHF.